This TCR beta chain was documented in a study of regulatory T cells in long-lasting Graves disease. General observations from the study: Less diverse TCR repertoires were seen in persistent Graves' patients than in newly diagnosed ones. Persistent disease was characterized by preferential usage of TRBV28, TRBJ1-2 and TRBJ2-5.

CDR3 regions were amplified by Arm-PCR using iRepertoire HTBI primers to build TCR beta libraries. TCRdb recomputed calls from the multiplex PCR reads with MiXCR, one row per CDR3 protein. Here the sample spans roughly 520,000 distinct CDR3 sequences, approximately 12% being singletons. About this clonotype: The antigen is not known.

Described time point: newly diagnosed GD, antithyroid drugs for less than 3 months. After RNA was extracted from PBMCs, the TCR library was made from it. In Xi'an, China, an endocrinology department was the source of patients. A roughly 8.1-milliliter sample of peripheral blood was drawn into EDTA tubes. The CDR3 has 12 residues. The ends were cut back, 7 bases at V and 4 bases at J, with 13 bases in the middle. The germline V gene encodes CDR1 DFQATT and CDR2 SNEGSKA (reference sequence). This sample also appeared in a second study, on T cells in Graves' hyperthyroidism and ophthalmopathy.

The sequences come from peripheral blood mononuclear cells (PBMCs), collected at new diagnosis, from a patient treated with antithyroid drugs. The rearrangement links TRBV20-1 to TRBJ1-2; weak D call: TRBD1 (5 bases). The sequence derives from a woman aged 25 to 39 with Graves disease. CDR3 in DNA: TGCAGTGGGACTGACAGTTCCTATGGCTACACCTTC. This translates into CSGTDSSYGYTF.